Below, one TCR beta chain is given with its context. The sample belongs to a study of blood T cell repertoires in COVID-19. Study details: The United States, Italy and Spain supplied acute and convalescent COVID-19 samples.

The V segment lost 1 base and the J segment 7 bases; nucleotides outside the gene matches: 10. The CDR3 is made up of 16 amino acids. In germline, CDR1 is SGHDT, CDR2 YYEEEE. Per the original data handling: The authors estimated nucleated cell counts from reference gene primer amplification. The data were produced by immunoSEQ multiplex PCR, yet TCRdb's version contains in-frame clones alone and is incomplete. V, J and clone size derive from that table, while D and trimming were established from the DNA sequence. The sample comprises about 200,000 clones, 88% of which are singletons, and approximately 4.5% rests with the top ten.

This receptor was taken from a human donor in a cohort sampled during active COVID-19. The specimen was peripheral blood. The chain recombines TRBV5-6 with TRBJ2-1; 8 bases match TRBD2. CDR3 sequence (DNA): TGTGCCAGCAGCTTGTCCGGTAGCGGGATTTTAAATGAGCAGTTCTTC. Its protein product is CASSLSGSGILNEQFF.